These 30 T cell receptor beta chains came from one sample sequenced in a study of T cell repertoires in cytomegalovirus infection. TCRdb reprocessed the reads with MiXCR, giving one entry per CDR3 protein. The sample lists roughly 100,000 distinct CDR3 sequences; about 15% were seen once. Sequencing was carried out using PBMCs. These receptors originate from a human donor in good health (CMV status not recorded). Some clones in this sample may be carry-over from other donors' samples.

This clonotype has at least ten counts. This sequence joins TRBV7-2 and TRBJ2-5, with D possibly called TRBD1 or TRBD2 (6 bases each). Trimming took 2 bases from V and 5 from J, leaving 12 bases between them. The CDR3 totals 14 residues. Germline V gene sequence: CDR1 SGHTA, CDR2 FQGNSA. CDR3 sequence: CASSLRGGLETQYF. CDR3 DNA: TGTGCCAGCAGCTTAAGAGGGGGGTTGGAGACCCAGTACTTC.

The V call is TRBV12-3 or TRBV12-4, the J call TRBJ2-7; D not certain. Trimming removed 5 bases from V and 5 bases from J, with 16 bases in between. The CDR3 is 14 amino acids. CDR3 sequence (DNA): TGTGCCAGCAGTCTTACAAGCCGTATAGACGAGCAGTACTTC. Residues: CASSLTSRIDEQYF.

In its sample, this clonotype was seen many times. The rearrangement links TRBV7-9 to TRBJ1-5, with 7 bases fitting TRBD1. Germline V CDR1 and CDR2: SEHNR, FQNEAQ (reference sequence). J lost 1 base, V lost 5 bases, and 11 bases had no gene match. The CDR3 contains 17 residues. The CDR3 DNA reads as TGTGCCAGCAGCCCACCGGCAGGGGGGATAAGCAATCAGCCCCAGCATTTT. It is translated as CASSPPAGGISNQPQHF.

This clonotype has a count of ten or more. CDR3 nucleotides: TGTGCCAGCAGTCTCGGGGGGCGGGGGGTGAAAGATACGCAGTATTTT. Protein sequence: CASSLGGRGVKDTQYF. The chain is built from TRBV7-2 and TRBJ2-3, with 8 bases aligning to TRBD2. In germline, CDR1 is SGHTA, CDR2 FQGNSA. V lost 6 bases and J lost 5; bases outside the gene matches: 13. The CDR3 covers 16 residues.

This clonotype was found many times. At one boundary the junction diverges from the germline segment, which might be a read error. The rearrangement uses TRBV5-5 and TRBJ1-5; perhaps TRBD1 as D (5 bases). The CDR3 totals 15 residues. The germline gives CDR1 SGHKS, CDR2 YYEKEE (reference sequence). CDR3 nucleotide sequence: TGTGCCAGCAGTTTGGTAGGGACCCTCAATCAGCCCCAGCATTTT. Translation gives CASSLVGTLNQPQHF.

This clonotype was detected a few times. The chain links TRBV12-3 or TRBV12-4 to TRBJ1-4; 7 nucleotides line up with TRBD1. The CDR3 spans 14 residues. Trimming took 6 bases from V and 6 from J; bases not matched to a gene: 7. This CDR3 reads CASSLQGIDEKLFF. CDR3 DNA sequence: TGTGCCAGCAGCCTACAGGGGATCGATGAAAAACTGTTTTTT.

The chain joins TRBV28 to TRBJ2-7; no clear D gene. V shed 6 bases and J shed 3 bases, with 15 bases lying between them. Per the germline V gene, CDR1 is MDHEN and CDR2 is SYDVKM. CDR3 length equals 14 residues. CDR3 in amino acids: CASSDGTKFYEQYF. The CDR3 nucleotides are TGTGCCAGCAGCGACGGAACAAAGTTCTACGAGCAGTACTTC.

This clonotype was observed many times. This chain connects TRBV7-2 to TRBJ1-6; D gene uncertain. Germline assignment: CDR1 SGHTA and CDR2 FQGNSA. CDR3 length equals 18 residues. Trimming took off 5 bases at V and 1 base at J, with 18 bases between the two ends. The CDR3 bases are TGTGCCAGCAGCCCTACTGCCCGGGGTAGATCCTATAATTCACCCCTCCACTTT. As protein: CASSPTARGRSYNSPLHF.

This clonotype was seen a handful of times. CDR3 sequence (DNA): TGTGCCAGCAGCTTAGGGCTAGCGGGGGGCGTATACAATGAGCAGTTCTTC. It translates to CASSLGLAGGVYNEQFF. V and J are TRBV7-9 and TRBJ2-1, with 11 bases identical to TRBD2. In germline, CDR1 is SEHNR, CDR2 FQNEAQ (reference sequence). V was pared by 1 base and J by 4 bases, with 6 bases of the junction left unmatched. The CDR3 runs to 17 residues.

This clonotype was recorded a few times. The J gene is TRBJ2-1, the V gene TRBV28; no clear D. The germline V gene has CDR1 MDHEN and CDR2 SYDVKM. Trimming took off 6 bases at V and 3 bases at J, with 9 bases between the two ends. The CDR3 is 13 amino acids. The CDR3 spells CASRVTLYNEQFF. As DNA, the CDR3 is TGTGCCAGCAGGGTGACCCTCTACAATGAGCAGTTCTTC. Supplemented by reference TRBV28 and TRBJ2-1, the full variable domain reads DVKVTQSSRYLVKRTGEKVFLECVQDMDHENMFWYRQDPGLGLRLIYFSYDVKMKEKGDIPEGYSVSREKKERFSLILESASTNQTSMYLCASRVTLYNEQFFGPGTRLTVL.

Ten or more counts support this clonotype. The J gene is TRBJ2-3, the V gene TRBV7-2; TRBD2 might be the D (6 bases). The CDR3 length is 15 residues. With 3 bases removed from V and 0 bases from J, the gap between germline ends came to 10 bases. Per the germline V gene, CDR1 is SGHTA and CDR2 is FQGNSA. CDR3 nucleotides: TGTGCCAGCAGCTTCCTACTAGCTAGCACAGATACGCAGTATTTT. Its translation: CASSFLLASTDTQYF.

The table lists this clonotype with a few counts. The V gene is TRBV11-1, the J gene TRBJ1-6; 8 bases map to TRBD1. Germline CDR1 SGHAT, CDR2 FQDESV (reference sequence). V dropped 5 bases and J dropped 10; count of bases not matched to a gene: 10. The CDR3 loop spans 15 amino acids. The CDR3 region is CASSPGTGLRSPLHF. The DNA of the CDR3 is TGTGCCAGCAGCCCCGGGACAGGTCTACGATCACCCCTCCACTTT. Filled out from reference TRBV11-1 and TRBJ1-6, the complete variable domain reads EAEVAQSPRYKITEKSQAVAFWCDPISGHATLYWYRQILGQGPELLVQFQDESVVDDSQLPKDRFSAERLKGVDSTLKIQPAELGDSAMYLCASSPGTGLRSPLHFGNGTRLTVT.

CDR3 residues: CASRTPPPGYGYTF. The CDR3 nucleotides read TGTGCCAGCAGGACTCCTCCTCCCGGCTATGGCTACACCTTC. The rearrangement uses TRBV6-2 or TRBV6-3 and TRBJ1-2; D is ambiguous. V lost 6 bases, J lost 4 bases, and 15 bases lay in between. CDR3 size: 14 residues. Germline CDR1 reads MNHEY; CDR2 reads SVGEGT.

This clonotype was recorded a few times. The chain joins TRBV6-5 to TRBJ2-3; 9 bases fit TRBD1. V trimming: 6 bases; J trimming: 5 bases; junction bases outside the gene matches: 6. The CDR3 is 14 residues long. The V gene's germline CDR1 is MNHEY and CDR2 SVGAGI. The CDR3: CASRKTGGVDTQYF. DNA for the CDR3: TGTGCCAGCAGGAAAACAGGGGGCGTAGATACGCAGTATTTT.

This clonotype was counted at least ten times. The rearrangement uses TRBV7-2 and TRBJ2-2; D perhaps matches TRBD1 (6 bases). CDR3 length: 15 amino acids. CDR1 is SGHTA and CDR2 is FQGNSA in the germline V gene. V dropped 4 bases and J dropped 7 bases, with 16 bases sitting between them. Here the CDR3 DNA reads TGTGCCAGCAGCTCGATTGAAGGGGGTGGCGGGGAGCTGTTTTTT. It is translated as CASSSIEGGGGELFF.

This clonotype was observed at least ten times. The rearrangement uses TRBV7-6 and TRBJ2-7; 10 nucleotides align to TRBD1. V dropped 1 base and J dropped 4; count of bases not matched to a gene: 4. The CDR3 is 15 residues long. The V gene's germline CDR1 is SGHVS and CDR2 FNYEAQ. The CDR3, as DNA: TGTGCCAGCAGCTTAGGTTCGGGACAGGGGTACGAGCAGTACTTC. Its translation: CASSLGSGQGYEQYF.

Turning to this clonotype: The conserved phenylalanine or tryptophan is not found at the CDR3 terminus, so this likely reflects a read error. The chain uses TRBV4-1 and TRBJ1-3; D is unclear. This CDR3 has 17 amino acids. Germline values: CDR1 MGHRA, CDR2 YSYEKL. V was shortened by 0 bases and J by 0 bases, with 12 bases between the two germline ends. This chain's CDR3 is CASSQDYTTNSGNTIYC. In nucleotides, the CDR3 is TGCGCCAGCAGCCAAGATTACACCACCAACTCTGGAAACACCATATATTGT.

The rearrangement uses TRBV12-3 or TRBV12-4 and TRBJ2-3, with a possible D match to TRBD1 (6 bases). Trimming took 3 bases from V and 0 from J, leaving 13 bases between them. This CDR3 region has 16 residues. The CDR3, as DNA: TGTGCCAGCAGTTTTAAGGACAGCACTAGCACAGATACGCAGTATTTT. Its protein product is CASSFKDSTSTDTQYF.

This chain connects TRBV5-1 to TRBJ2-6, with a weak D call TRBD2 (5 bases). The CDR3 has 18 residues. Trimming removed 0 bases at V and 4 bases at J, with 17 bases between. Germline lookup yields CDR1 SGHRS and CDR2 YFSETQ. This chain's CDR3 is CASSLVGRGSLGANVLTF. CDR3 DNA: TGCGCCAGCAGCTTGGTAGGGAGAGGGTCGTTGGGGGCCAACGTCCTGACTTTC.

This clonotype was observed at least ten times. The rearrangement links TRBV7-2 to TRBJ2-5; D gene unclear. The CDR3 is 12 amino acids. From germline, CDR1 is SGHTA and CDR2 FQGNSA. V dropped 4 bases and J dropped 5 bases, with 8 bases sitting between them. The CDR3 loop reads CASSSNRETQYF. CDR3 DNA sequence: TGTGCCAGCAGCTCAAATCGGGAGACCCAGTACTTC. Together with reference TRBV7-2 and TRBJ2-5, the CDR3 gives the full variable domain: GAGVSQSPSNKVTEKGKDVELRCDPISGHTALYWYRQSLGQGLEFLIYFQGNSAPDKSGLPSDRFSAERTGGSVSTLTIQRTQQEDSAVYLCASSSNRETQYFGPGTRLLVL.

The V call is TRBV7-3, the J call TRBJ1-2; 9 bases line up with TRBD1. The CDR3 is 17 amino acids. After removal of 0 bases from V and 1 base from J, the junction contained 6 bases not matched to a gene. Per the germline V gene, CDR1 is SGHTA and CDR2 is FQGTGA. CDR3 region: CASSLTAGTGLNYGYTF. CDR3 sequence (DNA): TGTGCCAGCAGCTTAACCGCCGGGACAGGGCTTAACTATGGCTACACCTTC.

The CDR3 DNA reads TGTGCCAGCAGCCCATTGCTTAGCGGGGGGTCTGAGCAGTTCTTC. This sequence encodes CASSPLLSGGSEQFF. This chain links TRBV4-2 with TRBJ2-1; 10 nucleotides line up with TRBD2. There are 15 residues in the CDR3. CDR1 and CDR2 from the germline V gene are LGHNA and YNFKEQ. The ends lost 4 bases at V and 9 bases at J; junction bases unmatched: 9.

This chain uses TRBV7-9 with TRBJ2-3; TRBD2 is a possible D gene (6 bases). Germline V gives CDR1 SEHNR, CDR2 FQNEAQ (reference sequence). V lost 5 bases to trimming and J lost 2 bases, with 8 bases between them. The CDR3 has 13 residues. CDR3 amino acids: CASSRENTDTQYF. The CDR3 bases are TGTGCCAGCAGCCGGGAGAACACAGATACGCAGTATTTT.

This clonotype was seen ten or more times. The rearrangement links TRBV7-8 to TRBJ1-2; D is perhaps TRBD1 (5 bases). Trimming removed 3 bases from V and 4 bases from J, with 6 bases in between. CDR3 length: 12 residues. CDR1 SGHVS and CDR2 FQNEAQ come from the germline V gene. CDR3 nucleotide sequence: TGTGCCAGCAGCTTTGGGGGCTATGGCTACACCTTC. This encodes CASSFGGYGYTF.

This clonotype was recorded many times. The V call is TRBV11-1, the J call TRBJ2-1; a possible D gene is TRBD1 (5 bases). The CDR3 is made up of 13 amino acids. V lost 8 bases to trimming and J lost 2 bases, with 10 bases between them. CDR1 is SGHAT and CDR2 is FQDESV in the germline V gene (reference sequence). CDR3 protein: CASGAGTYNEQFF. As DNA, the CDR3 is TGTGCCAGCGGAGCAGGGACCTACAATGAGCAGTTCTTC.

This clonotype was observed at least ten times. The chain recombines TRBV7-2 with TRBJ1-1; D gene unclear. Germline CDR1 SGHTA, CDR2 FQGNSA. This CDR3 is 14 amino acids long. Deletions cut 2 bases from V and 0 bases from J, with 7 bases between. CDR3 nucleotides: TGTGCCAGCAGCTTATTGGGGATGAACACTGAAGCTTTCTTT. Its protein product is CASSLLGMNTEAFF.

This clonotype came up many times. The rearrangement links TRBV5-1 to TRBJ2-1; weak D call: TRBD2 (6 bases). This CDR3 has 15 residues. Looked up from germline, CDR1 is SGHRS and CDR2 is YFSETQ. V was shortened by 0 bases and J by 7 bases, with 14 bases between the two germline ends. The CDR3 nucleotides are TGCGCCAGCAGCTTGGCCCCCGGGGGAGCGAATGAGCAGTTCTTC. It is translated as CASSLAPGGANEQFF.

The chain couples TRBV5-4 to TRBJ2-3; unclear D gene. Germline values: CDR1 SGHNT, CDR2 YYREEE (reference sequence). V lost 4 bases to trimming and J lost 9 bases, with 9 bases between them. This CDR3 region has 11 residues. The CDR3 spells CASSGTTTQYF. The CDR3, as DNA: TGTGCCAGCAGCGGAACAACGACGCAGTATTTT.

This clonotype was detected ten times or more. V gene TRBV11-1 combines with J gene TRBJ2-1, with a possible D match to TRBD1 (6 bases). Germline assignment: CDR1 SGHAT and CDR2 FQDESV (reference sequence). The CDR3 is made up of 17 amino acids. The V end was cut by 5 bases, the J end by 0 bases, with 17 bases between. CDR3 DNA: TGTGCCAGCAGCCCGGTTGGGGGCAAAAACTCCTACAATGAGCAGTTCTTC. Protein product: CASSPVGGKNSYNEQFF. Full variable domain (outside the CDR3, taken from reference TRBV11-1 and TRBJ2-1): EAEVAQSPRYKITEKSQAVAFWCDPISGHATLYWYRQILGQGPELLVQFQDESVVDDSQLPKDRFSAERLKGVDSTLKIQPAELGDSAMYLCASSPVGGKNSYNEQFFGPGTRLTVL.

The chain links TRBV28 to TRBJ2-5; the match to TRBD2 covers 7 bases. Germline trimming cut 3 bases from V and 0 bases from J; bases unmatched to any gene: 10. The CDR3 extends over 17 amino acids. Germline V gene data show CDR1 as MDHEN and CDR2 as SYDVKM. CDR3: CASSFPLGGGHQETQYF. The CDR3 DNA reads TGTGCCAGCAGTTTTCCCCTGGGCGGGGGACACCAAGAGACCCAGTACTTC. Complete variable domain (other parts from reference TRBV28 and TRBJ2-5): DVKVTQSSRYLVKRTGEKVFLECVQDMDHENMFWYRQDPGLGLRLIYFSYDVKMKEKGDIPEGYSVSREKKERFSLILESASTNQTSMYLCASSFPLGGGHQETQYFGPGTRLLVL.